This is a list of T cell receptor beta chains from one sample in a study of shared T cell receptors in the human thymus. The table came from immunoSEQ multiplex PCR; TCRdb's copy has only in-frame clones and leaves some out. The sample contains under 850,000 clones, 85% to 90% of which appear only once. These same records also appear under a second study, on human thymus T cells.

Sequencing used thymocytes. The receptors derive from a boy in the first two years of life with a congenital heart defect. Both conserved end residues are part of each CDR3. A D gene is named only where the DNA matches it firmly. Size is stated for part of the rows, as once, few or many counts, or as a class when the clone is expanded.

v_call	d_call	clone_size	j_call	cdr3_aa	cdr3_nt
TRBV7-3	TRBD1	.	TRBJ2-2	CASSRRGTGVCTGELFF	TGTGCCAGCAGCCGTCGAGGGACAGGGGTGTGCACCGGGGAGCTGTTTTTT
TRBV28	.	few	TRBJ2-7	CASSFGRGTHEQYF	TGTGCCAGCAGTTTCGGCAGGGGAACCCACGAGCAGTACTTC
TRBV28	.	.	TRBJ1-5	CASSFCRWSKPRRQPQHF	TGTGCCAGCAGTTTTTGTCGGTGGAGTAAACCCCGAAGGCAGCCCCAGCATTTT
TRBV25-1	.	once	TRBJ2-7	CASSETSAYYYEQYF	TGTGCCAGCAGTGAAACCAGCGCCTATTACTACGAGCAGTACTTC
TRBV5-1	.	.	TRBJ2-7	CASSLCPTDNYEQYF	TGCGCCAGCAGCTTGTGCCCCACCGACAACTACGAGCAGTACTTC
TRBV4-2	.	.	TRBJ2-4	CASSQGSQRELAKNIQYF	TGTGCCAGCAGCCAAGGGTCGCAACGGGAGTTAGCCAAAAACATTCAGTACTTC
TRBV28	TRBD2	.	TRBJ2-1	CASSGGGPLYNEQFF	TGTGCCAGCAGTGGGGGAGGGCCGCTCTACAATGAGCAGTTCTTC
TRBV27	TRBD2	.	TRBJ2-7	CASRPLGLAGGGPLGEQYF	TGTGCCAGCAGACCCCTGGGGCTAGCGGGAGGGGGTCCCTTGGGCGAGCAGTACTTC
TRBV5-1	TRBD1	.	TRBJ2-2	CASSPGTGLARELFF	TGCGCCAGCAGCCCCGGGACAGGGCTCGCCCGGGAGCTGTTTTTT
TRBV19	.	.	TRBJ1-1	CASSGDRIFMNTEAFF	TGTGCCAGTAGTGGAGACAGGATCTTCATGAACACTGAAGCTTTCTTT
TRBV23-1	TRBD1	.	TRBJ2-3	CASSLYTGGDSTDTQYF	TGCGCCAGCAGTCTCTATACAGGGGGCGATAGCACAGATACGCAGTATTTT
TRBV5-1	TRBD2	.	TRBJ2-7	CASSLGGLAGGPGEQYF	TGCGCCAGCAGCTTGGGTGGTCTAGCGGGAGGGCCGGGGGAGCAGTACTTC
TRBV4-2	TRBD2	.	TRBJ2-5	CASSPEGLAGLRGETQYF	TGTGCCAGCAGCCCTGAAGGACTAGCGGGCCTCCGGGGGGAGACCCAGTACTTC
TRBV4-3	.	.	TRBJ1-1	CASSQGQRNTEAFF	TGCGCCAGCAGCCAAGGACAGAGAAACACTGAAGCTTTCTTT
TRBV19	.	.	TRBJ1-2	CASSIKLCNYGYTF	TGTGCCAGTAGTATAAAGCTCTGCAACTATGGCTACACCTTC
TRBV5-5	.	.	TRBJ2-3	CAHEGGNTDTQYF	TGTGCCCACGAGGGGGGGAACACAGATACGCAGTATTTT
TRBV7-9	.	.	TRBJ1-1	CASSSRLGLDTEAFF	TGTGCCAGCAGCTCGAGGTTGGGGCTTGACACTGAAGCTTTCTTT
TRBV11-3	.	.	TRBJ2-1	CASSLDNRPNEQFF	TGTGCCAGCAGCTTAGATAACAGGCCCAATGAGCAGTTCTTC
TRBV7-9	.	.	TRBJ2-7	CASSLGFRVYEQYF	TGTGCCAGCAGCTTAGGTTTCCGGGTTTACGAGCAGTACTTC
TRBV4-1	.	few	TRBJ2-7	CASSQAHREGYEQYF	TGCGCCAGCAGCCAAGCCCACAGGGAGGGCTACGAGCAGTACTTC
TRBV4-2	TRBD2	.	TRBJ2-5	CASSHMKTSGRMWETQYF	TGTGCCAGCAGCCACATGAAGACTAGCGGGAGGATGTGGGAGACCCAGTACTTC
TRBV10-3	.	.	TRBJ1-1	CAISEGRTIQAFF	TGTGCCATCAGTGAAGGTCGGACTATTCAAGCTTTCTTT
TRBV5-1	.	.	TRBJ2-5	CASSLTRDQETQYF	TGCGCCAGCAGTTTGACTAGAGATCAAGAGACCCAGTACTTC
TRBV5-1	.	.	TRBJ2-1	CASSWGEKATNEQFF	TGCGCCAGCAGCTGGGGGGAGAAGGCTACCAATGAGCAGTTCTTC
TRBV6-1	TRBD1	.	TRBJ2-1	CASSEEGTGGIGNEQFF	TGTGCCAGCAGTGAGGAGGGTACAGGGGGGATAGGCAATGAGCAGTTCTTC
TRBV18	TRBD1	.	TRBJ1-2	CASSLGQGPSYGYTF	TGTGCCAGCTCACTTGGACAGGGGCCTTCTTATGGCTACACCTTC
TRBV11-2	.	.	TRBJ2-2	CASSLGRGPGELFF	TGTGCCAGCAGCTTAGGGCGGGGACCCGGGGAGCTGTTTTTT
TRBV21-1	.	.	TRBJ2-7	CASSTSGTDSSYEQYF	TGTGCCAGCAGCACCTCCGGGACAGATTCCTCCTACGAGCAGTACTTC
TRBV5-1	TRBD1	.	TRBJ1-3	CASSSTGGPGNTIYF	TGCGCCAGCAGCTCAACAGGGGGCCCTGGAAACACCATATATTTT
TRBV15	TRBD1	.	TRBJ2-2	CATSREGRGATGTGELFF	TGTGCCACCAGCAGAGAGGGAAGGGGAGCGACAGGGACCGGGGAGCTGTTTTTT
TRBV27	TRBD1	.	TRBJ2-7	CASSLYTPRTGCSYEQYF	TGTGCCAGCAGTTTATATACCCCGCGGACAGGGTGCTCCTACGAGCAGTACTTC
TRBV30	TRBD1	.	TRBJ2-7	CAWIRPGQGAYEQYF	TGTGCCTGGATCCGGCCGGGACAGGGGGCCTACGAGCAGTACTTC
TRBV25-1	.	.	TRBJ2-5	CASSEYCREVDEETQYF	TGTGCCAGCAGTGAATATTGCAGGGAAGTCGATGAAGAGACCCAGTACTTC
TRBV6-5	.	.	TRBJ2-7	CASSNMRGRNYEQYF	TGTGCCAGCAGTAACATGCGGGGCAGAAACTACGAGCAGTACTTC
TRBV27	TRBD2	.	TRBJ2-7	CASSLLPPRGVTSYEQYF	TGTGCCAGCAGTTTATTACCCCCCCGGGGGGTAACTTCCTACGAGCAGTACTTC
TRBV7-2	.	.	TRBJ2-7	CASSTTVEQYF	TGTGCCAGCAGCACTACTGTGGAGCAGTACTTC
TRBV5-1	.	few	TRBJ1-3	CASSLIFRDTIYF	TGCGCCAGCAGCTTGATCTTCCGGGACACCATATATTTT
TRBV9	.	.	TRBJ1-1	CASSAVEGGEAAFF	TGTGCCAGCAGCGCTGTCGAGGGGGGGGAGGCAGCTTTCTTT
TRBV30	TRBD2	.	TRBJ2-7	CASLRERSSYEQYF	TGTGCCTCCTTGCGGGAGAGGAGCTCCTACGAGCAGTACTTC
TRBV23-1	.	.	TRBJ2-4	CASTPGGLPKGKNIQYF	TGCGCCAGCACCCCTGGGGGACTCCCAAAAGGCAAAAACATTCAGTACTTC
TRBV10-3	TRBD2	.	TRBJ2-1	CAISVTGLADNNEQFF	TGTGCCATCAGTGTGACGGGACTAGCGGATAACAATGAGCAGTTCTTC
TRBV11-3	TRBD2	.	TRBJ2-3	CASSLRKAGGPTDTQYF	TGTGCCAGCAGCTTGCGGAAAGCGGGAGGTCCCACAGATACGCAGTATTTT
TRBV5-1	TRBD2	.	TRBJ2-2	CASSFGGVQLFF	TGCGCCAGCAGCTTCGGGGGGGTTCAGCTGTTTTTT
TRBV6-6	TRBD1	.	TRBJ2-4	CASSYSTGPKNIQYF	TGTGCCAGCAGTTACTCGACAGGGCCCAAAAACATTCAGTACTTC
TRBV10-3	TRBD2	.	TRBJ2-3	CAISGDYQIGARTDTQYF	TGTGCCATCAGTGGGGACTACCAAATCGGGGCCCGCACAGATACGCAGTATTTT
TRBV30	.	.	TRBJ1-2	CAWTRRVNYGYTF	TGTGCCTGGACCCGGAGGGTTAACTATGGCTACACCTTC
TRBV7-9	.	.	TRBJ1-2	CASSCEGYGYTF	TGTGCCAGCAGCTGCGAGGGATATGGCTACACCTTC
TRBV21-1	.	few	TRBJ2-7	CASSTPGTYEQYF	TGTGCCAGCAGCACGCCGGGGACCTACGAGCAGTACTTC
TRBV2	.	.	TRBJ2-1	CARGGDINEQFF	TGTGCCAGGGGCGGGGATATCAATGAGCAGTTCTTC